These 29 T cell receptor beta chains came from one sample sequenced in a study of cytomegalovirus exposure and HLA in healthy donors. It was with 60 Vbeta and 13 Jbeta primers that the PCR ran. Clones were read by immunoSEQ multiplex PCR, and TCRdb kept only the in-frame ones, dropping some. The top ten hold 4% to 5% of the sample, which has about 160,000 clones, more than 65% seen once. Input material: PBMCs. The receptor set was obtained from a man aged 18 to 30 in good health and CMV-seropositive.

As DNA, the CDR3 is TGTGCCAGCAGCGAGTCAGGGGCCACTGAAGCTTTCTTT. Translation: CASSESGATEAFF. The gene calls are TRBV21-1 and TRBJ1-1; TRBD1 is the table's D call, not checked against the DNA. TRBV21-1 is a documented pseudogene. This CDR3 is built from 13 residues.

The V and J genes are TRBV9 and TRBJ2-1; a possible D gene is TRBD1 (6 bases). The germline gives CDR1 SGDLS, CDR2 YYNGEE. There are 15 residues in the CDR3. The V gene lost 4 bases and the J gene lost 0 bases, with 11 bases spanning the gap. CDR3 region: CASSLQGTSYNEQFF. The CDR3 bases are TGTGCCAGCAGCCTACAGGGAACCTCCTACAATGAGCAGTTCTTC.

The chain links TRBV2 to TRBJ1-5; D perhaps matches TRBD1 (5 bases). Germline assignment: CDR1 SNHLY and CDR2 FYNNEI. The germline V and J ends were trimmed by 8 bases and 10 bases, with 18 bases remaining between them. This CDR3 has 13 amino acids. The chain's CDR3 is CASLTEPAGPQHF. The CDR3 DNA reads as TGTGCCAGCTTGACAGAGCCGGCCGGCCCCCAGCATTTT.

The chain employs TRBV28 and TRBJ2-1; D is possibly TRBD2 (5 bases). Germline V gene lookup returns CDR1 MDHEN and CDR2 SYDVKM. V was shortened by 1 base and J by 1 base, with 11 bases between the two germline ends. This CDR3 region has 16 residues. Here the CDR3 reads CASSLFGSRSYNEQFF. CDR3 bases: TGTGCCAGCAGTTTATTTGGGAGTAGGTCCTACAATGAGCAGTTCTTC. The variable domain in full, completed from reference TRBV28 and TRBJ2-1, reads DVKVTQSSRYLVKRTGEKVFLECVQDMDHENMFWYRQDPGLGLRLIYFSYDVKMKEKGDIPEGYSVSREKKERFSLILESASTNQTSMYLCASSLFGSRSYNEQFFGPGTRLTVL.

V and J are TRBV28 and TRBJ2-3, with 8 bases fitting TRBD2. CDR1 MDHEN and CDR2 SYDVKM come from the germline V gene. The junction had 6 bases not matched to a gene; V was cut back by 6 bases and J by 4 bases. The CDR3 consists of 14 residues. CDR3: CASRAGGSSDTQYF. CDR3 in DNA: TGTGCCAGCAGGGCGGGGGGTTCGTCAGATACGCAGTATTTT.

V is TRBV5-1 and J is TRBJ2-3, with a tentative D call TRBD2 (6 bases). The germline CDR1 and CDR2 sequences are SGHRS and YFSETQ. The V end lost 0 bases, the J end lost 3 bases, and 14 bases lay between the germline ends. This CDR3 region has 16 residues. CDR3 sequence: CASSLGDSELTDTQYF. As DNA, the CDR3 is TGCGCCAGCAGCTTGGGGGACTCTGAGTTGACAGATACGCAGTATTTT.

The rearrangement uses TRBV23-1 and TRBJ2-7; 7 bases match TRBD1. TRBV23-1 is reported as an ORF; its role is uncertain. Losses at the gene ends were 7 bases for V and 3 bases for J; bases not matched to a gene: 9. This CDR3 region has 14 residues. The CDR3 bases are TGCGCCAGCACTAGGGACAGCAAAAACTACGAGCAGTACGTC. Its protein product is CASTRDSKNYEQYV.

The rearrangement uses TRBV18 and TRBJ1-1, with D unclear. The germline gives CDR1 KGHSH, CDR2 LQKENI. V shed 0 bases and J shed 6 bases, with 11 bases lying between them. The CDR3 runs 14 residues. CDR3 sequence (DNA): TGTGCCAGCTCACCACCGGGAGTACCCGCTGAAGCTTTCTTT. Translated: CASSPPGVPAEAFF. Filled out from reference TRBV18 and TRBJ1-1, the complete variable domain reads NAGVMQNPRHLVRRRGQEARLRCSPMKGHSHVYWYRQLPEEGLKFMVYLQKENIIDESGMPKERFSAEFPKEGPSILRIQQVVRGDSAAYFCASSPPGVPAEAFFGQGTRLTVV.

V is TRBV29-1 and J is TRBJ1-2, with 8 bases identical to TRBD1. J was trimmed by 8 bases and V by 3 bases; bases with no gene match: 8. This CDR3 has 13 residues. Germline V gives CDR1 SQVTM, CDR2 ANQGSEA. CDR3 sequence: CSVDYQGAGGYTF. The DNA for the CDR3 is TGCAGCGTTGATTACCAGGGGGCCGGCGGCTACACCTTC.

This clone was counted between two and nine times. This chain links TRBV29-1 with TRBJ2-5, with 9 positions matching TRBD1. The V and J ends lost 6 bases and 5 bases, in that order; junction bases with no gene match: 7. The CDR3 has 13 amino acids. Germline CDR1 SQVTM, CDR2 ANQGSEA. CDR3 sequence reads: CSVTGQGQETQYF. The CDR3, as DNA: TGCAGCGTGACCGGACAGGGGCAGGAGACCCAGTACTTC.

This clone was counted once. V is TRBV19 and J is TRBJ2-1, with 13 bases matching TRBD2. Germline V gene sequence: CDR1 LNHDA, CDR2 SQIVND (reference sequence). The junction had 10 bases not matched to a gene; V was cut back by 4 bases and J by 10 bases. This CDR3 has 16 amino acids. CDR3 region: CASSTTSGRIRGEQFF. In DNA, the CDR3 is TGTGCCAGTAGTACGACTAGCGGGAGGATTAGGGGGGAGCAGTTCTTC. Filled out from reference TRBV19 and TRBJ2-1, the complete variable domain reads DGGITQSPKYLFRKEGQNVTLSCEQNLNHDAMYWYRQDPGQGLRLIYYSQIVNDFQKGDIAEGYSVSREKKESFPLTVTSAQKNPTAFYLCASSTTSGRIRGEQFFGPGTRLTVL.

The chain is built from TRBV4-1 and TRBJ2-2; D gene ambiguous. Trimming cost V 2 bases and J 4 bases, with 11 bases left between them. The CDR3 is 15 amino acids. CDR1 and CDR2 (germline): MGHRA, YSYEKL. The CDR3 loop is CASSQRLDRTGELFF. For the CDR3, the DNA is TGCGCCAGCAGCCAAAGGCTAGATCGCACCGGGGAGCTGTTTTTT.

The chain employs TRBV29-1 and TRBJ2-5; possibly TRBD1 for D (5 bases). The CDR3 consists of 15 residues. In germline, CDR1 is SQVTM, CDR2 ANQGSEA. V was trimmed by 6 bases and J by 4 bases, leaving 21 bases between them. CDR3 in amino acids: CSVPLGAPLGETQYF. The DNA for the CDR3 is TGCAGCGTCCCCTTAGGGGCTCCTCTTGGAGAGACCCAGTACTTC.

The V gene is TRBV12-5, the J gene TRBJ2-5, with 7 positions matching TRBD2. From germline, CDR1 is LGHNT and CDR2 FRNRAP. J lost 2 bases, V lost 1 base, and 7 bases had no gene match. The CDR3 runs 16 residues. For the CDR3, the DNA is TGTGCTAGTGGTTTGGGAGCGGGGAACTATCAAGAGACCCAGTACTTC. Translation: CASGLGAGNYQETQYF.

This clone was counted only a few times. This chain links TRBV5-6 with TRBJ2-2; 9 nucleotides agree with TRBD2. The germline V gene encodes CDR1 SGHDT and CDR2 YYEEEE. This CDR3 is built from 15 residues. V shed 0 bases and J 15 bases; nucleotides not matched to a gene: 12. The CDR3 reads CASSLASLAGRRMFF. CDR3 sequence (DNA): TGTGCCAGCAGCTTGGCCTCGCTAGCGGGGCGTCGGATGTTTTTT.

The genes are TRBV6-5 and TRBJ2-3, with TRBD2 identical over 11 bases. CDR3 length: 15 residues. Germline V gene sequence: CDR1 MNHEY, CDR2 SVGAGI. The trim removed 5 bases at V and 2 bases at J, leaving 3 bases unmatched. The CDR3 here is CASSGTSGHTDTQYF. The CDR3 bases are TGTGCCAGCAGTGGGACTAGCGGCCACACAGATACGCAGTATTTT.

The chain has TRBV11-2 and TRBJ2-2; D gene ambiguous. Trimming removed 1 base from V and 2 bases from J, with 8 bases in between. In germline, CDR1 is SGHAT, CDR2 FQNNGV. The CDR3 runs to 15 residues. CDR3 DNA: TGTGCCAGCAGCTTAGTTCCGGGTAACACCGGGGAGCTGTTTTTT. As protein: CASSLVPGNTGELFF.

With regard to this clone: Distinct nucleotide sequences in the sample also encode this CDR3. CDR3 amino acids: CASSLGGTGNTEAFF. CDR3 bases: TGTGCCAGCAGCTTAGGGGGGACAGGCAACACTGAAGCTTTCTTT. The chain employs TRBV11-2 and TRBJ1-1, with TRBD1 matching 8 bases. The CDR3 runs 15 residues. CDR1 is SGHAT, CDR2 FQNNGV, per germline. V shed 1 base, J shed 2 bases, and the junction held 3 bases outside the gene matches. Combining the CDR3 with reference TRBV11-2 and TRBJ1-1 gives the whole variable domain EAGVAQSPRYKIIEKRQSVAFWCNPISGHATLYWYQQILGQGPKLLIQFQNNGVVDDSQLPKDRFSAERLKGVDSTLKIQPAKLEDSAVYLCASSLGGTGNTEAFFGQGTRLTVV.

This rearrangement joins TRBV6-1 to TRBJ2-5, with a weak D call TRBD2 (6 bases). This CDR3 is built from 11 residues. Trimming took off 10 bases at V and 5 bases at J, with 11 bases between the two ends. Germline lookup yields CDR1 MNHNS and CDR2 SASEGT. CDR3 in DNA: TGTGCCACCTACGCGGGGGAGACCCAGTACTTC. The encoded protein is CATYAGETQYF.

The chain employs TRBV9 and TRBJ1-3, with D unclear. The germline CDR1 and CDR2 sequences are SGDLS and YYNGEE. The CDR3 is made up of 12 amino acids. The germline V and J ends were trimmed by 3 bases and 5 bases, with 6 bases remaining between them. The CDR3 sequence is CASSGARNTIYF. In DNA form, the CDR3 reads TGTGCCAGCAGCGGCGCTAGAAACACCATATATTTT.

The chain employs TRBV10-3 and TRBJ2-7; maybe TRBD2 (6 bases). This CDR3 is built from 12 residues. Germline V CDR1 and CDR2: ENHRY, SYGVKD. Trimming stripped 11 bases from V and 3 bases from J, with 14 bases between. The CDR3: CAPGEYSYEQYV. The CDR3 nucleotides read TGTGCCCCGGGGGAGTACAGCTACGAGCAGTACGTC.

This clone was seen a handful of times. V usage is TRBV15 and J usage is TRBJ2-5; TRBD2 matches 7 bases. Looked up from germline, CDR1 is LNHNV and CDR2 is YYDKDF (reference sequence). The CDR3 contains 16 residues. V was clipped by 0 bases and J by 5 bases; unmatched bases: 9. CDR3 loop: CATSRDRGGGGETQYF. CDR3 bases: TGTGCCACCAGCAGAGATCGTGGCGGGGGAGGGGAGACCCAGTACTTC.

CDR3 in amino acids: CASSMLPREDTEAFF. The CDR3 nucleotides read TGTGCCAGTAGTATGCTTCCCAGGGAGGACACTGAAGCTTTCTTT. The chain recombines TRBV19 with TRBJ1-1, with D perhaps matching TRBD1 (5 bases). From germline, CDR1 is LNHDA and CDR2 SQIVND (reference sequence). Trimming took 3 bases from V and 3 from J, leaving 14 bases between them. This CDR3 has 15 residues.

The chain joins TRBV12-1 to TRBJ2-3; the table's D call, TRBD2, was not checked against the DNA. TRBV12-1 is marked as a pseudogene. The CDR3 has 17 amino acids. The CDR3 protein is CASRDIGRDLYTDTQYF. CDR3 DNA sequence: TGTGCCAGCAGGGATATCGGGCGGGACCTCTACACAGATACGCAGTATTTT.

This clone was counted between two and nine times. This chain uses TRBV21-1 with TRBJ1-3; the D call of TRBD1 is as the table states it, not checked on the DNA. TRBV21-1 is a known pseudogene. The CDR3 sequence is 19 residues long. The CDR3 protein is CASSKNGPTGADSGNTIYF. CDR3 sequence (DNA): TGTGCCAGCAGCAAGAATGGGCCAACAGGGGCTGACTCTGGAAACACCATATATTTT.

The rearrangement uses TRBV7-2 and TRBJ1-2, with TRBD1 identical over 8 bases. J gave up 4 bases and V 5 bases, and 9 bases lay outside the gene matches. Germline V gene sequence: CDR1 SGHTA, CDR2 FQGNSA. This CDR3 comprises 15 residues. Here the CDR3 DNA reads TGTGCCAGCAGCCCCCGGGGACAGGCCCCCTATGGCTACACCTTC. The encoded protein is CASSPRGQAPYGYTF. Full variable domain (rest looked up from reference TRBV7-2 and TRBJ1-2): GAGVSQSPSNKVTEKGKDVELRCDPISGHTALYWYRQSLGQGLEFLIYFQGNSAPDKSGLPSDRFSAERTGGSVSTLTIQRTQQEDSAVYLCASSPRGQAPYGYTFGSGTRLTVV.

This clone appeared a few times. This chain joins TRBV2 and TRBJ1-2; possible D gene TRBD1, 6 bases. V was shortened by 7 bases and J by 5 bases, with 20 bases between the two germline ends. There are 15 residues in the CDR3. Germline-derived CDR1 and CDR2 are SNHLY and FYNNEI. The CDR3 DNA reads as TGTGCCAGCACCCCGACGGGGCAGGGACAATATGGCTACACCTTC. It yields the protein CASTPTGQGQYGYTF. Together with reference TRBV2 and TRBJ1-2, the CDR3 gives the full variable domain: EPEVTQTPSHQVTQMGQEVILRCVPISNHLYFYWYRQILGQKVEFLVSFYNNEISEKSEIFDDQFSVERPDGSNFTLKIRSTKLEDSAMYFCASTPTGQGQYGYTFGSGTRLTVV.

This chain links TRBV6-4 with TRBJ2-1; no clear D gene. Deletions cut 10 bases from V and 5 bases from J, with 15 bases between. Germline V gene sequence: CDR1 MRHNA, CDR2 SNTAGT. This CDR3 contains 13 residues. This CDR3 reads CATKHDINNEQFF. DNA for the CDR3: TGTGCCACCAAGCACGACATAAACAATGAGCAGTTCTTC.

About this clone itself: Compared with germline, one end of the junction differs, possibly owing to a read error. The CDR3 DNA reads TGTGTCAGCAGCGGGACAGGGCGATTTGGCTACACCTTC. Encoded protein: CVSSGTGRFGYTF. The chain employs TRBV11-2 and TRBJ1-2, with 9 bases that match TRBD1. Looked up from germline, CDR1 is SGHAT and CDR2 is FQNNGV. The CDR3 spans 13 residues.